Described below is a single T cell receptor (beta chain) sequence and its context. Its antigen is undetermined. These data belong to a study of T cells expressing NK-cell markers. Study-wide context: Obtained from sorted CD3+CD56+NKG2C+, CD3+CD56+NKG2C- and CD3+CD56-NKG2C+ T cells were the TCR beta repertoires. Study-wide points: As a fraction of CD8+ T cells, dominant NKG2C+ clonotypes reached roughly 1.0-7.5% in a handful of donors.

Reprocessing the 5' RACE reads, TCRdb reports a single entry for every CDR3 protein and omits DNA. Its clone listing holds some 440,000 distinct CDR3 sequences. The CDR3 consists of 14 residues. The rearrangement links TRBV12-3 or TRBV12-4 to TRBJ1-5; TCRdb's D gene call, TRBD1, goes unchecked for lack of DNA. Input material: blood T cells: a sorted CD56 or NKG2C T cell subset, CD4+ or CD8+ T cells, or bulk PBMC T cells (not recorded which). This sequence originates from a woman in her forties or fifties in good health. The CDR3 is CASSRTGAGQPQHF.